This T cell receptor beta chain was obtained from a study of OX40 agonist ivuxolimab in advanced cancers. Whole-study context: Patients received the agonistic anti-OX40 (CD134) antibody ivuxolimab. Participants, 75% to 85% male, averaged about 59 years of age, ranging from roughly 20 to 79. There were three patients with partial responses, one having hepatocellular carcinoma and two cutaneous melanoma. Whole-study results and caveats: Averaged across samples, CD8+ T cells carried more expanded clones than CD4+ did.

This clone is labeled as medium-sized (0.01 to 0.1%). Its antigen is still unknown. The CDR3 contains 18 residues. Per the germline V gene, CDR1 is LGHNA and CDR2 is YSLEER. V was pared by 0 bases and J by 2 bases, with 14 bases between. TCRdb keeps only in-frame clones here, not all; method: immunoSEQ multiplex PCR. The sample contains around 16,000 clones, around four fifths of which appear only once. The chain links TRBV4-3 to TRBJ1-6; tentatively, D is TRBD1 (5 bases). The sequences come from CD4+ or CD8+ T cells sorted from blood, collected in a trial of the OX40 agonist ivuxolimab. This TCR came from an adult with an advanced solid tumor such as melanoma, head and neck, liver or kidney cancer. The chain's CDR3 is CASSQDQTLGAYNSPLHF. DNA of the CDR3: TGCGCCAGCAGCCAAGATCAAACGTTGGGGGCCTATAATTCACCCCTCCACTTT.